This record concerns one T cell receptor (beta chain) sequence. No antigen is known for it. This sample was included in a study of cytomegalovirus exposure and HLA in healthy donors. Looking at the study overall: Genotyping of some 390 donors showed that roughly 80% belonged to the Caucasian-associated ancestry cluster.

The PCR made use of 60 Vbeta and 13 Jbeta primers. Using immunoSEQ multiplex PCR, the repertoire was profiled, and TCRdb retains in-frame clones only, with some absent. The repertoire table contains more than 75,000 clones. Notes on the study in general: When a later analysis was performed, an Asian-associated ancestry cluster reportedly had fewer N-insertions than the roughly 700-donor mean.

Trimming took off 5 bases at V and 4 bases at J, with 14 bases between the two ends. Germline assignment: CDR1 LNHDA and CDR2 SQIVND (reference sequence). The CDR3 extends over 14 amino acids. The chain recombines TRBV19 with TRBJ1-2; D is uncertain. Input material: PBMCs. This clonotype was sampled from a man aged 50-59 years in good health and CMV-seropositive. CDR3 sequence reads: CASSLAASSYGYTF. Written as DNA, the CDR3 is TGTGCCAGTAGTCTCGCTGCAAGCTCCTATGGCTACACCTTC.